What follows is one T cell receptor beta chain and its context. Its antigen is not identified. Using its own MiXCR run on the reads, TCRdb lists one record per CDR3 protein. The sample records approximately 990,000 distinct CDR3 sequences, approximately 30% being singletons. The data stem from a study of T cell repertoires in cytomegalovirus infection. This TCR derives from a human donor in good health (CMV status not recorded). Some clones in this sample may be carry-over from other donors' samples. The sequencing used cultured CD8+ T cells from PBMCs, collected from culture after CMV antigen stimulation.

The CDR3 DNA reads as TGTGCCAGCAGCGTAGTGGGACAGGGCAGCACTGAAGCTTTCTTT. Protein: CASSVVGQGSTEAFF. This sequence joins TRBV9 and TRBJ1-1, with 9 bases lining up with TRBD1. V shed 0 bases, J shed 4 bases, and the junction held 4 bases outside the gene matches. The CDR3 length is 15 residues. The germline V gene encodes CDR1 SGDLS and CDR2 YYNGEE.